This T cell receptor beta chain was sequenced in a study of CD8+CD57+ T cells in acquired aplastic anemia. Study findings and constraints: The number of CD8+ CDR3 sequences shared by patients and controls was fewer than 35.

Profiling of TCR beta VDJ combinations and CDR3 sequences used genomic DNA as template. TCRdb redid the calling of the reads with MiXCR, one entry per CDR3 protein. The sample records about 180,000 distinct CDR3 sequences, around half being singletons. This CDR3 spans 14 amino acids. V lost 1 base and J lost 6, with 9 bases in between. Per germline, CDR1 LGHNA and CDR2 YNFKEQ. Remarks on this clonotype: Its antigen is not identified. A much larger clone sits a single nucleotide away, making a read error possible.

Sequencing was done on patients that had shown CD8+CD57+ cell expansion by flow cytometry. At blood sampling, none of the patients had yet received therapy. The receptor's source is a human donor with aplastic anemia. The sequencing input was sorted CD4+, CD8+, or CD8+CD57+ T cells (not recorded which) from PBMCs. This chain uses TRBV4-2 with TRBJ1-4; D unresolved. Written as DNA, the CDR3 is TGTGCCAGCAGCCAAGTTAGGATCTATGAAAAACTGTTTTTT. It encodes CASSQVRIYEKLFF.